The following is a T cell receptor beta chain sequence with its context. Authors' processing steps: How many nucleated cells were present was estimated from reference gene primer amplification. Profiled with immunoSEQ multiplex PCR; TCRdb holds only in-frame clones, not every one. V and J calls and clone size are copied from that table; D and trimming were computed from the DNA. The table shows about 39,000 clones, with more than 65% occurring only once. This entry comes from a study of blood T cell repertoires in COVID-19. Study-level background: Spain, Italy and the United States supplied samples that represented acute and convalescent COVID-19. In each case, the material was cDNA or gDNA derived from T cells, B-cell-depleted T cells, or PBMCs.

Germline V lookup: CDR1 PRHDT, CDR2 FYEKMQ (reference sequence). V was shortened by 5 bases and J by 2 bases, with 21 bases between the two germline ends. The CDR3 is made up of 17 amino acids. The rearrangement uses TRBV13 and TRBJ1-2, with D perhaps matching TRBD1 (5 bases). The source is a man between 65 and 85 years old with acute or convalescent COVID-19. Sequencing was performed on peripheral blood. The CDR3 sequence is CASSLGRGVGPNYGYTF. The CDR3 DNA reads as TGTGCCAGCAGCCTGGGGCGGGGGGTCGGGCCGAACTATGGCTACACCTTC.